This T cell receptor (beta chain) was profiled in a study of blood T cells in healthy people across ages. This clonotype has just a few counts. The second PCR ran about 6 to 12 cycles with a sample-barcoded 5' primer and J-beta primers. Each CDR3 protein gets one entry after TCRdb re-called the 5' RACE reads with MiXCR. The sample shows some 760,000 distinct CDR3 sequences, just under 25% of them seen only once. These data were also reused for a study on T cells of mothers and their children. Turning to that study: Sample barcodes and 2-4 random nucleotides were added by the M1S primer of the second PCR.

Sequenced material: blood. This TCR derives from a boy between 5 and 17 years old in good health.

CDR3 in DNA: TGTGCCAGCAGCCCCCAGGTGTCGGCTAATGAAAAACTGTTTTTT. Residues: CASSPQVSANEKLFF. The rearrangement links TRBV7-9 to TRBJ1-4; no definite D call. V was trimmed by 5 bases and J by 3 bases, leaving 13 bases between them. The CDR3 length is 15 residues. Looked up from germline, CDR1 is SEHNR and CDR2 is FQNEAQ (reference sequence). Full variable domain (rest looked up from reference TRBV7-9 and TRBJ1-4): DTGVSQNPRHKITKRGQNVTFRCDPISEHNRLYWYRQTLGQGPEFLTYFQNEAQLEKSRLLSDRFSAERPKGSFSTLEIQRTEQGDSAMYLCASSPQVSANEKLFFGSGTQLSVL.